These T cell receptor beta chains were read from a single sample in a study of cytotoxic CD8 clonotypes in ibrutinib-treated CLL. The assay was immunoSEQ multiplex PCR, and TCRdb's table has in-frame clones only and misses some. The table has around 310,000 clones, about 80% seen once. Sequences were derived from PBMCs, sampled before ibrutinib treatment. All receptors come from a human donor with chronic lymphocytic leukemia. CDR3s include the opening cysteine and the closing phenylalanine or tryptophan. Each record gives: CDR3 length, clone size, D gene, J gene, V gene, CDR3 DNA, CDR3 protein. A D gene is named only where the DNA matches it firmly. Clone size is stated in some rows and not others, as once, few, many or a class when expanded.

cdr3_length: 15; clone_size: -; d_call: TRBD2; j_call: TRBJ2-3; v_call: TRBV5-8; cdr3_nt: TGTGCCAGCAGCTCGCCGGGAGGTAGTACAGATACGCAGTATTTT; cdr3_aa: CASSSPGGSTDTQYF
cdr3_length: 19; clone_size: once; d_call: -; j_call: TRBJ2-3; v_call: TRBV12-2; cdr3_nt: TGTGCAAGTCGCCTGGGACCGACCACCCCCGCAGGTTCGGTGGATACGCAGTATTTT; cdr3_aa: CASRLGPTTPAGSVDTQYF
cdr3_length: 15; clone_size: -; d_call: TRBD2; j_call: TRBJ2-2; v_call: TRBV5-6; cdr3_nt: TGTGCCAGCAGCTGGGGGGGACCCCAAAGGCGGGAGCTGTTTTTT; cdr3_aa: CASSWGGPQRRELFF
cdr3_length: 13; clone_size: once; d_call: TRBD1; j_call: TRBJ2-5; v_call: TRBV5-1; cdr3_nt: TGCGCCAGCTGGGACAGGGTTATAGAGACCCAGTACTTC; cdr3_aa: CASWDRVIETQYF
cdr3_length: 14; clone_size: once; d_call: -; j_call: TRBJ2-3; v_call: TRBV11-2; cdr3_nt: TGTGCCAGCAGCTTAGTAGGGGGGACAGATACGCAGTATTTT; cdr3_aa: CASSLVGGTDTQYF
cdr3_length: 13; clone_size: -; d_call: -; j_call: TRBJ2-1; v_call: TRBV27; cdr3_nt: TGTGCCAGCAGTTTTGGGCAGTACAATGAGCAGTTCTTC; cdr3_aa: CASSFGQYNEQFF
cdr3_length: 12; clone_size: -; d_call: -; j_call: TRBJ2-7; v_call: TRBV30; cdr3_nt: TGTGCCTGGAGTGTACCTCCGGGCGAGCAGTACTTC; cdr3_aa: CAWSVPPGEQYF
cdr3_length: 16; clone_size: once; d_call: TRBD2; j_call: TRBJ2-1; v_call: TRBV29-1; cdr3_nt: TGCAGCGTTTTATCGACTAGCGGGAGCTCCTACAATGAGCAGTTCTTC; cdr3_aa: CSVLSTSGSSYNEQFF
cdr3_length: 16; clone_size: few; d_call: -; j_call: TRBJ1-5; v_call: TRBV4-3; cdr3_nt: TGCGCCAGCAGCCAAGCGGTTACACAGGGTTCTCAGCCCCAGCATTTT; cdr3_aa: CASSQAVTQGSQPQHF
cdr3_length: 16; clone_size: -; d_call: TRBD2; j_call: TRBJ2-1; v_call: TRBV27; cdr3_nt: TGTGCCAGCAGGAATAGCGGGAGTATATCCTACAATGAGCAGTTCTTC; cdr3_aa: CASRNSGSISYNEQFF
cdr3_length: 13; clone_size: -; d_call: -; j_call: TRBJ1-5; v_call: TRBV19; cdr3_nt: TGTGCCAGTAGTTTGCAGGACAATCAGCCCCAGCATTTT; cdr3_aa: CASSLQDNQPQHF
cdr3_length: 15; clone_size: -; d_call: TRBD1; j_call: TRBJ2-2; v_call: TRBV4-3; cdr3_nt: TGCGCCAGCAGCCAGGGACAGGGCAACACCGGGGAGCTGTTTTTT; cdr3_aa: CASSQGQGNTGELFF
cdr3_length: 16; clone_size: few; d_call: TRBD1; j_call: TRBJ1-1; v_call: TRBV5-4; cdr3_nt: TGTGCCAGCAGCCTTTCAGGACAGGGGGCGGTCACTGAAGCTTTCTTT; cdr3_aa: CASSLSGQGAVTEAFF
cdr3_length: 16; clone_size: -; d_call: -; j_call: TRBJ1-2; v_call: TRBV4-1; cdr3_nt: TGCGCCAGCAGCCGAACCCGGGACGGTAAAAACTATGGCTACACCTTC; cdr3_aa: CASSRTRDGKNYGYTF
cdr3_length: 14; clone_size: -; d_call: -; j_call: TRBJ1-1; v_call: TRBV2; cdr3_nt: TGTGCCAGCAGTGGCCTTAAGGAGAACACTGAAGCTTTCTTT; cdr3_aa: CASSGLKENTEAFF
cdr3_length: 15; clone_size: -; d_call: -; j_call: TRBJ2-5; v_call: TRBV6-5; cdr3_nt: TGTGCCAGCAGTTACAGCAGGGCAGTCGGAGAGACCCAGTACTTC; cdr3_aa: CASSYSRAVGETQYF
cdr3_length: 14; clone_size: -; d_call: TRBD2; j_call: TRBJ2-5; v_call: TRBV6-5; cdr3_nt: TGTGCCAGCACCAGTAGCGGGATCCAAGAGACCCAGTACTTC; cdr3_aa: CASTSSGIQETQYF
cdr3_length: 17; clone_size: -; d_call: TRBD1; j_call: TRBJ2-7; v_call: TRBV10-3; cdr3_nt: TGTGCCATCAGTGACCAGGGACAGGGATGGCCATCCTACGAGCAGTACTTC; cdr3_aa: CAISDQGQGWPSYEQYF
cdr3_length: 14; clone_size: -; d_call: -; j_call: TRBJ2-7; v_call: TRBV19; cdr3_nt: TGTGCCAGTGGCCCCTTGGGTGGAGCGGGCGAGCAGTACTTC; cdr3_aa: CASGPLGGAGEQYF
cdr3_length: 14; clone_size: -; d_call: -; j_call: TRBJ1-4; v_call: TRBV9; cdr3_nt: TGTGCCAGCAGCGGACCCCAGGCTGGGGAAAAACTGTTTTTT; cdr3_aa: CASSGPQAGEKLFF
cdr3_length: 13; clone_size: -; d_call: -; j_call: TRBJ1-1; v_call: TRBV15; cdr3_nt: TGTGCCACCAGTCTTTTAGAGAACACTGAAGCTTTCTTT; cdr3_aa: CATSLLENTEAFF
cdr3_length: 14; clone_size: -; d_call: TRBD2; j_call: TRBJ2-7; v_call: TRBV10-2; cdr3_nt: TGCGCCAGTCGGAGCGGGAGGGACAGATACGAGCAGTACTTC; cdr3_aa: CASRSGRDRYEQYF
cdr3_length: 14; clone_size: few; d_call: -; j_call: TRBJ1-4; v_call: TRBV28; cdr3_nt: TGTGCCAGCAGTCCCAGACTAATACAGGTACAACTGTTTTTT; cdr3_aa: CASSPRLIQVQLFF
cdr3_length: 15; clone_size: once; d_call: TRBD2; j_call: TRBJ2-7; v_call: TRBV5-1; cdr3_nt: TGCGCCAGCAGCCCCCCGGGCGGGAGCTCCTACGAGCAGTACTTC; cdr3_aa: CASSPPGGSSYEQYF
cdr3_length: 17; clone_size: -; d_call: -; j_call: TRBJ1-4; v_call: TRBV7-6; cdr3_nt: TGTGCCAGCAGCTTTTCGAATGGGGGACAATCTAATGAAAAACTGTTTTTT; cdr3_aa: CASSFSNGGQSNEKLFF
cdr3_length: 16; clone_size: -; d_call: -; j_call: TRBJ1-3; v_call: TRBV5-1; cdr3_nt: TGCGCCAGCAGCGACTCCGGGCAATTGTCCGGAAACACCATATATTTT; cdr3_aa: CASSDSGQLSGNTIYF
cdr3_length: 12; clone_size: -; d_call: -; j_call: TRBJ2-7; v_call: TRBV30; cdr3_nt: TGTGCCTCCGCCGGGTCCTCGGGCGAGCAGTACTTC; cdr3_aa: CASAGSSGEQYF
cdr3_length: 15; clone_size: -; d_call: TRBD1; j_call: TRBJ2-7; v_call: TRBV5-4; cdr3_nt: TGTGCCAGCAGCTCAGGGACAGGGCGTTACTACGAGCAGTACTTC; cdr3_aa: CASSSGTGRYYEQYF
cdr3_length: 15; clone_size: -; d_call: -; j_call: TRBJ2-7; v_call: TRBV7-9; cdr3_nt: TGTGCCAGCAGCTTAGCCGGGACACCATCCTACGAGCAGTACTTC; cdr3_aa: CASSLAGTPSYEQYF
cdr3_length: 13; clone_size: -; d_call: -; j_call: TRBJ1-5; v_call: TRBV19; cdr3_nt: TGTGCCAGTAGAAGGGATTTCAATCAGCCCCAGCATTTT; cdr3_aa: CASRRDFNQPQHF
cdr3_length: 14; clone_size: -; d_call: TRBD2; j_call: TRBJ2-7; v_call: TRBV25-1; cdr3_nt: TGTGCCAGCAGTGAGACTAGCGGGAGGTACGAGCAGTACTTC; cdr3_aa: CASSETSGRYEQYF
cdr3_length: 16; clone_size: -; d_call: TRBD1; j_call: TRBJ1-2; v_call: TRBV19; cdr3_nt: TGTGCCAGTAGTTCGCCGGGACAGGGGGCTCATCACGGCTACACCTTC; cdr3_aa: CASSSPGQGAHHGYTF
cdr3_length: 11; clone_size: -; d_call: -; j_call: TRBJ1-1; v_call: TRBV2; cdr3_nt: TGTGCCACCGAAGTCGGTAGTATAGCTTTCTTT; cdr3_aa: CATEVGSIAFF
cdr3_length: 16; clone_size: -; d_call: -; j_call: TRBJ2-2; v_call: TRBV9; cdr3_nt: TGTGCCAGCAGCGTCCTAGAGGTGGAGAACACCGGGGAGCTGTTTTTT; cdr3_aa: CASSVLEVENTGELFF
cdr3_length: 10; clone_size: few; d_call: -; j_call: TRBJ2-1; v_call: TRBV6-5; cdr3_nt: TGTGCCAGCGGATACAATGAGCAGTTCTTC; cdr3_aa: CASGYNEQFF
cdr3_length: 15; clone_size: -; d_call: TRBD2; j_call: TRBJ2-1; v_call: TRBV7-3; cdr3_nt: TGTGCCAGCAGCTTGGGCCCACTAGCGGGTAATGAGCAGTTCTTC; cdr3_aa: CASSLGPLAGNEQFF
cdr3_length: 11; clone_size: few; d_call: -; j_call: TRBJ2-2; v_call: TRBV29-1; cdr3_nt: TGCAGCGTCACTAGCACCGGGGAGCTGTTTTTT; cdr3_aa: CSVTSTGELFF
cdr3_length: 14; clone_size: -; d_call: TRBD1; j_call: TRBJ1-2; v_call: TRBV5-1; cdr3_nt: TGCGCCAGCAGCTTGGGACAGGGGGACTATGGCTACACCTTC; cdr3_aa: CASSLGQGDYGYTF
cdr3_length: 14; clone_size: -; d_call: TRBD1; j_call: TRBJ2-7; v_call: TRBV6-5; cdr3_nt: TGTGCCAGCAAAAGGACAGGGGTTTCCTACGAGCAGTACTTC; cdr3_aa: CASKRTGVSYEQYF
cdr3_length: 22; clone_size: -; d_call: TRBD1; j_call: TRBJ2-3; v_call: TRBV9; cdr3_nt: TGTGCCAGCAGCGTAGCCACGGGATCGGGGACAGGGGAACTCCGATCCACAGATACGCAGTATTTT; cdr3_aa: CASSVATGSGTGELRSTDTQYF
cdr3_length: 15; clone_size: -; d_call: -; j_call: TRBJ1-2; v_call: TRBV9; cdr3_nt: TGTGCCAGCAGCGTATCTGTTTCCGCGGTCTATGGCTACACCTTC; cdr3_aa: CASSVSVSAVYGYTF
cdr3_length: 16; clone_size: -; d_call: -; j_call: TRBJ1-2; v_call: TRBV7-8; cdr3_nt: TGTGCCAGCAGCCTAATCAGTACTAACCCGATGGACGGCTACACCTTC; cdr3_aa: CASSLISTNPMDGYTF
cdr3_length: 13; clone_size: -; d_call: -; j_call: TRBJ1-1; v_call: TRBV12-5; cdr3_nt: TGTGCTAGTGGCTCAACCTTGAACACTGAAGCTTTCTTT; cdr3_aa: CASGSTLNTEAFF
cdr3_length: 15; clone_size: few; d_call: TRBD1; j_call: TRBJ2-1; v_call: TRBV9; cdr3_nt: TGTGCCAGCAGCGCCTGGACAGGGGTGGACAATGAGCAGTTCTTC; cdr3_aa: CASSAWTGVDNEQFF
cdr3_length: 15; clone_size: -; d_call: -; j_call: TRBJ1-2; v_call: TRBV5-6; cdr3_nt: TGTGCCAGCAGCCCGGATCCTAGGCCTCCTAGGGGCTACACCTTC; cdr3_aa: CASSPDPRPPRGYTF
cdr3_length: 15; clone_size: -; d_call: -; j_call: TRBJ1-5; v_call: TRBV29-1; cdr3_nt: TGCAGCGTTGAAGTTACAGGGAATAGCAATCAGCCCCAGCATTTT; cdr3_aa: CSVEVTGNSNQPQHF
cdr3_length: 12; clone_size: -; d_call: -; j_call: TRBJ2-5; v_call: TRBV7-2; cdr3_nt: TGTGCCAGCAGCTTAGCGAGAGAGACCCAGTACTTC; cdr3_aa: CASSLARETQYF